These 27 T cell receptor beta chains share one sample of origin, sequenced in a study of neoadjuvant nivolumab and ipilimumab in lung cancer. The repertoire was sequenced with immunoSEQ multiplex PCR; TCRdb's copy has only in-frame clones and lacks some. The sample holds 40,000 to 55,000 clones, approximately 90% seen once. The specimen was blood, collected before neoadjuvant nivolumab, alone or with ipilimumab. The source is an adult with non-small cell lung cancer. Some clones in this sample may be carry-over from other donors' samples.

The chain is built from TRBV10-1 and TRBJ2-5, with D tentatively TRBD1 (5 bases). The germline V gene has CDR1 WNHNN and CDR2 SYGVQD (reference sequence). The CDR3 consists of 16 residues. The germline V and J ends were trimmed by 1 base and 3 bases, with 15 bases remaining between them. CDR3 nucleotide sequence: TGCGCCAGCAGTGAGTGTACAGGCCTAGTCAAAGAGACCCAGTACTTC. Encoded protein: CASSECTGLVKETQYF.

The chain is built from TRBV19 and TRBJ2-7, with 9 bases matching TRBD1. V lost 3 bases to trimming and J lost 3 bases; unmatched junction nucleotides: 9. In germline, CDR1 is LNHDA, CDR2 SQIVND (reference sequence). This CDR3 comprises 16 residues. CDR3 protein: CASSMGQGGPRYEQYF. The CDR3 DNA sequence: TGTGCCAGTAGTATGGGACAGGGAGGGCCCCGCTACGAGCAGTACTTC.

This chain uses TRBV30 with TRBJ2-3; 7 positions match TRBD2. The CDR3 is 15 residues long. The germline CDR1 and CDR2 sequences are GTSNPN and SVGIG (reference sequence). With 1 base clipped from V and 4 bases from J, the junction kept 8 bases outside the gene matches. The CDR3 loop reads CAWSGGGSLADTQYF. CDR3 coding DNA: TGTGCCTGGAGTGGGGGCGGGAGCCTAGCAGATACGCAGTATTTT.

The rearrangement uses TRBV18 and TRBJ2-1; perhaps TRBD2 as D (5 bases). The CDR3 runs 13 residues. Trimming shortened V by 8 bases and J by 4 bases, and 12 bases separated the two germline ends. Germline CDR1 and CDR2: KGHSH and LQKENI. CDR3 protein: CASIPGTYNEQFF. CDR3 nucleotides: TGTGCCAGCATACCGGGAACTTACAATGAGCAGTTCTTC.

This chain links TRBV18 with TRBJ2-7; 9 bases match TRBD2. Looked up from germline, CDR1 is KGHSH and CDR2 is LQKENI. The ends lost 6 bases at V and 2 bases at J; junction bases unmatched: 8. CDR3 length: 15 residues. The chain's CDR3 is CASSTNSGGTYEQYF. In nucleotides, the CDR3 is TGTGCCAGCTCGACGAATAGCGGGGGAACCTACGAGCAGTACTTC. Complete variable domain (other parts from reference TRBV18 and TRBJ2-7): NAGVMQNPRHLVRRRGQEARLRCSPMKGHSHVYWYRQLPEEGLKFMVYLQKENIIDESGMPKERFSAEFPKEGPSILRIQQVVRGDSAAYFCASSTNSGGTYEQYFGPGTRLTVT.

The gene calls are TRBV30 and TRBJ1-5; D remains unclear. V lost 5 bases, J lost 1 base, and 15 bases lay in between. Germline assignment: CDR1 GTSNPN and CDR2 SVGIG (reference sequence). The CDR3 extends over 15 amino acids. CDR3 bases: TGTGCCTGGGGCCCGACGGGAATAAGCAATCAGCCCCAGCATTTT. This encodes CAWGPTGISNQPQHF.

The sample holds one count of this clone. The chain combines TRBV7-9 with TRBJ2-5; 12 bases fit TRBD2. The CDR3 has 14 residues. In germline, CDR1 is SEHNR, CDR2 FQNEAQ (reference sequence). J gave up 7 bases and V 6 bases, and 6 bases lay outside the gene matches. The CDR3 DNA sequence: TGTGCCAGCAGTAGACTAGCGGGAGAAGGGACCCAGTACTTC. This encodes CASSRLAGEGTQYF.

V is TRBV7-9 and J is TRBJ2-7; either TRBD1 or TRBD2 may supply D (5 bases each). The germline V gene has CDR1 SEHNR and CDR2 FQNEAQ (reference sequence). The CDR3 contains 15 residues. V dropped 5 bases and J dropped 3 bases, with 17 bases sitting between them. Here the CDR3 reads CASSPTWGSNYEQYF. The CDR3, as DNA: TGTGCCAGCAGCCCAACTTGGGGGAGCAACTACGAGCAGTACTTC.

The CDR3: CASSLGGVGASYNEQFF. CDR3 nucleotide sequence: TGTGCCAGCAGCTTAGGGGGGGTCGGGGCCTCCTACAATGAGCAGTTCTTC. The rearrangement joins TRBV11-2 to TRBJ2-1; a weak D match, TRBD2 (6 bases). The V and J ends lost 1 base and 0 bases respectively, with 13 bases between them. Germline loops: CDR1 SGHAT, CDR2 FQNNGV. This CDR3 contains 17 residues.

The chain has TRBV7-2 and TRBJ2-7; 11 positions match TRBD2. With V trimmed by 5 bases and J by 12 bases, 15 bases remained unmatched. Per the germline V gene, CDR1 is SGHTA and CDR2 is FQGNSA. CDR3 size: 15 residues. CDR3 amino acids: CASSPDPTSGRGGYF. The CDR3 bases are TGTGCCAGCAGCCCCGATCCCACTAGCGGGAGAGGTGGGTACTTC.

The chain recombines TRBV5-1 with TRBJ1-4; tentatively, D is TRBD1 (5 bases). CDR3 size: 17 residues. The germline gives CDR1 SGHRS, CDR2 YFSETQ. The germline V and J ends were trimmed by 2 bases and 3 bases, with 17 bases remaining between them. DNA of the CDR3: TGCGCCAGCAGCTTAGGCACAGGCCAACGGGCTAATGAAAAACTGTTTTTT. It translates to CASSLGTGQRANEKLFF.

The chain has TRBV5-1 and TRBJ1-5; D ambiguous. This CDR3 region has 14 residues. From germline, CDR1 is SGHRS and CDR2 YFSETQ. Deletions cut 0 bases from V and 3 bases from J, with 7 bases between. DNA of the CDR3: TGCGCCAGCAGCTTGGACGGTCCCAATCAGCCCCAGCATTTT. Its protein is CASSLDGPNQPQHF.

The chain couples TRBV7-8 to TRBJ2-1; TRBD2 agrees at 10 bases. Trimming cost V 5 bases and J 7 bases; bases outside gene matches: 5. Germline loops: CDR1 SGHVS, CDR2 FQNEAQ. CDR3 length: 14 amino acids. DNA of the CDR3: TGTGCCAGCAGCACAGCGGGAGGGCCGAATGAGCAGTTCTTC. It encodes CASSTAGGPNEQFF.

The CDR3 DNA follows: TGTGCCAGCAGGTCAGCAGAAAATCAGCCCCAGCATTTT. Residues: CASRSAENQPQHF. This rearrangement joins TRBV7-9 to TRBJ1-5, with D uncertain. This CDR3 is 13 amino acids long. The V end lost 6 bases, the J end lost 4 bases, and 10 bases lay between the germline ends. From germline, CDR1 is SEHNR and CDR2 FQNEAQ (reference sequence). Full variable domain (remainder filled in from reference TRBV7-9 and TRBJ1-5): DTGVSQNPRHKITKRGQNVTFRCDPISEHNRLYWYRQTLGQGPEFLTYFQNEAQLEKSRLLSDRFSAERPKGSFSTLEIQRTEQGDSAMYLCASRSAENQPQHFGDGTRLSIL.

This chain joins TRBV6-6 and TRBJ1-5; D not certain. V lost 2 bases and J lost 0, with 8 bases in between. This CDR3 is 15 amino acids long. The germline gives CDR1 MNHNY, CDR2 SVGAGI (reference sequence). The CDR3 here is CASSYGPASNQPQHF. The CDR3 DNA reads TGTGCCAGCAGTTACGGGCCTGCTAGCAATCAGCCCCAGCATTTT.

This clone was found once. V gene TRBV2 combines with J gene TRBJ1-5, with D unclear. CDR1 is SNHLY and CDR2 is FYNNEI in the germline V gene. Trimming took 7 bases from V and 0 from J, leaving 13 bases between them. The CDR3 is 15 amino acids. The CDR3 sequence: CASKQEGYSNQPQHF. CDR3 nucleotide sequence: TGTGCCAGCAAACAAGAGGGATATAGCAATCAGCCCCAGCATTTT.

J is TRBJ1-1 and V is TRBV5-1, with a weak D call TRBD1 (5 bases). Germline lookup yields CDR1 SGHRS and CDR2 YFSETQ. V lost 0 bases, J lost 3 bases, and 12 bases lay in between. This CDR3 is 15 amino acids long. Here the CDR3 DNA reads TGCGCCAGCAGCTTGGATGGGGGGAGCGACACTGAAGCTTTCTTT. Translation: CASSLDGGSDTEAFF.

This clone was recorded only once. This sample also contains other DNA sequences that code for the same CDR3. The V gene is TRBV6-5, the J gene TRBJ1-5; no reliable D call. The germline V gene encodes CDR1 MNHEY and CDR2 SVGAGI. This CDR3 is built from 13 residues. V was trimmed by 3 bases and J by 0 bases, leaving 3 bases between them. CDR3 DNA sequence: TGTGCCAGCAGTTATAATAGCAATCAGCCCCAGCATTTT. It translates to CASSYNSNQPQHF.

The CDR3 loop is CASSPNSGYNEQFF. CDR3 in DNA: TGTGCCAGCAGTCCGAATAGCGGCTACAATGAGCAGTTCTTC. This chain uses TRBV11-3 with TRBJ2-1, with D possibly TRBD2 on 6 matching bases. The germline gives CDR1 SGHNT, CDR2 YENEEA. The V end lost 6 bases, the J end lost 3 bases, and 12 bases lay between the germline ends. CDR3 length: 14 amino acids. The variable domain in full, completed from reference TRBV11-3 and TRBJ2-1, reads EAGVVQSPRYKIIEKKQPVAFWCNPISGHNTLYWYLQNLGQGPELLIRYENEEAVDDSQLPKDRFSAERLKGVDSTLKIQPAELGDSAVYLCASSPNSGYNEQFFGPGTRLTVL.

V usage is TRBV11-2 and J usage is TRBJ2-7, with 7 positions matching TRBD2. The V and J ends lost 6 bases and 4 bases, in that order; junction bases with no gene match: 12. Germline values: CDR1 SGHAT, CDR2 FQNNGV. There are 15 residues in the CDR3. The DNA for the CDR3 is TGTGCCAGCAGGCGTCCAGGGCGGGGGACGTACGAGCAGTACTTC. It is translated as CASRRPGRGTYEQYF.

In DNA form, the CDR3 reads TGCAGTGCATGGCAAGAGACCCAGTACTTC. Protein product: CSAWQETQYF. V and J are TRBV20-1 and TRBJ2-5, with D hard to call. CDR3 length: 10 residues. The V and J ends lost 6 bases and 2 bases respectively, with 4 bases between them. The germline CDR1 and CDR2 sequences are DFQATT and SNEGSKA (reference sequence).

The chain recombines TRBV6-6 with TRBJ2-5; TRBD1 aligns across 9 bases. This CDR3 spans 14 amino acids. The germline CDR1 and CDR2 sequences are MNHNY and SVGAGI (reference sequence). Germline trimming cut 2 bases from V and 5 bases from J; bases unmatched to any gene: 3. CDR3 DNA: TGTGCCAGCAGTTACGGGACAGGGTTGGAGACCCAGTACTTC. Translation gives CASSYGTGLETQYF.

CDR3 loop: CASTIQGDAPYGYTF. CDR3 nucleotide sequence: TGTGCCAGCACTATACAGGGGGACGCTCCCTATGGCTACACCTTC. The chain has TRBV6-6 and TRBJ1-2; 8 nucleotides agree with TRBD1. Germline assignment: CDR1 MNHNY and CDR2 SVGAGI (reference sequence). The CDR3 runs to 15 residues. The V and J ends lost 7 bases and 4 bases, in that order; junction bases with no gene match: 11.

This rearrangement joins TRBV5-5 to TRBJ2-1; D is ambiguous. There are 12 residues in the CDR3. Germline V gene data show CDR1 as SGHKS and CDR2 as YYEKEE (reference sequence). Trimming stripped 2 bases from V and 10 bases from J, with 10 bases between. The CDR3 nucleotides are TGTGCCAGCAGCTTCTCTTCCCGGGAGCAGTTCTTC. This encodes CASSFSSREQFF.

This clone showed up just once. The rearrangement joins TRBV18 to TRBJ1-1; 9 positions agree with TRBD1. CDR3 length: 15 residues. Germline trimming cut 5 bases from V and 1 base from J; bases unmatched to any gene: 5. Germline CDR1 and CDR2: KGHSH and LQKENI. CDR3: CASSIRTGANTEAFF. Written as DNA, the CDR3 is TGTGCCAGCTCAATCCGGACAGGGGCGAACACTGAAGCTTTCTTT.

The CDR3 here is CASSRLRQGTDTEAFF. The CDR3 DNA follows: TGTGCCAGTAGTAGGCTTAGACAGGGGACGGACACTGAAGCTTTCTTT. This chain connects TRBV19 to TRBJ1-1, with 8 bases that match TRBD1. V was pared by 4 bases and J by 3 bases, with 10 bases of the junction left unmatched. The CDR3 is made up of 16 amino acids. Germline CDR1 LNHDA, CDR2 SQIVND (reference sequence). Filled out from reference TRBV19 and TRBJ1-1, the complete variable domain reads DGGITQSPKYLFRKEGQNVTLSCEQNLNHDAMYWYRQDPGQGLRLIYYSQIVNDFQKGDIAEGYSVSREKKESFPLTVTSAQKNPTAFYLCASSRLRQGTDTEAFFGQGTRLTVV.

Comment on this clone: Other DNA sequences of this sample code for an identical CDR3. The chain employs TRBV18 and TRBJ1-1; 7 nucleotides align to TRBD1. The trim removed 3 bases at V and 8 bases at J, leaving 3 bases unmatched. The germline V gene encodes CDR1 KGHSH and CDR2 LQKENI. CDR3 size: 12 residues. The CDR3 DNA sequence: TGTGCCAGCTCACCGAGACAGGGAGAAGCTTTCTTT. Protein product: CASSPRQGEAFF. Based on the CDR3 plus reference TRBV18 and TRBJ1-1, the full variable domain is NAGVMQNPRHLVRRRGQEARLRCSPMKGHSHVYWYRQLPEEGLKFMVYLQKENIIDESGMPKERFSAEFPKEGPSILRIQQVVRGDSAAYFCASSPRQGEAFFGQGTRLTVV.